This T cell receptor beta chain was obtained from a study of cytomegalovirus exposure and HLA in healthy donors (dated by TCRdb to about 2017). In the study overall: According to an earlier analysis of a few hundred of the donors, 150 million to 200 million T cells yielded 90 million to 140 million unique TCR beta sequences and approximately 280 Gb of sequence data. An early release covering roughly 640 HLA-typed donors comprised about 300 gigabases of sequencing data and around 80 million unique TCR sequences. Of the approximately 400 genotyped donors, 65% to 90% were placed in the genetic ancestry cluster associated with self-reported Caucasian donors. The aim of the study was to test whether cataloging public T cell receptors could identify signatures of past pathogen exposure. The study used immunosequencing to profile the T cell repertoires of approximately 690 subjects and linked those repertoires to cytomegalovirus serostatus. A separate validation cohort of roughly 130 different subjects was used in addition to the approximately 670-subject first cohort. To predict cytomegalovirus infection status, the study brought together high-throughput TCR immunosequencing, statistical association of individual TCRs with disease status, and machine learning. In a later analysis, previously published TCR beta repertoires from more than 500 donors were re-analyzed and high-resolution HLA genotyping was added so that TCR occurrence patterns could be studied. The later analysis used no new phenotypic data to find candidate immune exposures, relying instead on TCR beta sequences and their occurrence across donors. An earlier analysis of several hundred of the donors used high-throughput TCR beta sequencing to judge whether each TCR beta V gene segment behaved as functional or pseudogenic. Alongside the repertoire data, information on donor age, sex, ethnicity and CMV serostatus was compiled. Genome-wide SNP genotypes for about 60% of the roughly 700 donors were used in a later genetic analysis, which treated that subset as a discovery cohort. All discovery cohort repertoires had been generated on a single sequencing platform. Both class I and class II loci were covered by HLA typing, at four-digit resolution. Typing coverage differed by locus: A, B, C, DRB1 and DQB1 were typed in roughly 620-630 donors, DQA1 in about 500, DPA1 in around 580, and DPB1 in 472. Because of strong linkage in the cohort, four or five DR-DQ haplotypes were treated as single units for association and clustering. On average, roughly 240,000 unique TCR beta nucleotide sequences were sequenced per donor among a few hundred genotyped donors of the cohort, with around 19% of those sequences being non-productive.

What the work shows at the level of the full study, not this receptor alone: A later analysis reported that several top co-occurrence clusters appeared linked to parvovirus B19, influenza, CMV and Epstein-Barr virus. Because HLA typing was missing for some donors at each locus, association tests included only the typed subset. Cytomegalovirus status was reported to be diagnosed by the classifier with high specificity and sensitivity in both the original and validation cohorts. The study listed over 150 TCR beta chains as associated with cytomegalovirus. A few of the identified cytomegalovirus-associated TCR beta chains were confirmed in vitro to be specific for cytomegalovirus antigens. According to the authors, the approach could potentially be generalized to other disease states and immunological phenotypes. According to a later analysis, most CMV-associated TCR beta chains appeared to be HLA-restricted, and the HLA associations seemed to be driven largely by CMV exposure. A cluster of highly shared sequence variants was judged likely to be a technical artifact of the sequencing pipeline. An earlier analysis of 587 of the donors showed that most TCR beta V segments appeared in productive rearrangements either about 90% or about 30% of the time, which broadly matched IMGT annotations. When HLA alleles, especially DR and DQ, strongly co-occurred, TCR associations were difficult to assign to individual alleles. The earlier analysis of fewer than 750 of the donors excluded 15 to 20 rarely observed V segments, including chromosome 9 orphons, because counts were too low. Compared with equally common non-associated chains, HLA-associated TCR beta chains in a later analysis were more clonally expanded and had lower generation probabilities. Roughly uniform sequencing depth across donors was assumed in presence/absence analyses, although this assumption may not hold. In a later genetic analysis, a missense DCLRE1C variant was associated with V-gene and J-gene trimming of TCR beta chains, and the association was replicated in an independent cohort. A further reported finding was that TCR beta sequences accurately predicted the HLA-A and HLA-B alleles for most subjects in the first cohort. Compared with the roughly 670-donor mean, donors in an Asian-associated ancestry cluster had fewer N-insertions in productive TCRs, according to a later genetic analysis. Most TCR sequences were observed very rarely across donors, whereas some public TCRs were present in many individuals. Only TCR beta chains were sequenced in this cohort, and the absence of alpha or paired-chain data limited detectable features. Correlated functional status among segregating V segments might be attributable to linkage disequilibrium, but an unknown experimental factor could not be ruled out. Some IMGT-functional V segments, including TRBV6-2 and TRBV6-3, could not be distinguished by the 87-base-pair reads and were therefore excluded. The only immune exposure information available for the cohort was CMV serostatus. In a later analysis, the rate of TCR association differed among HLA loci, with DRB1 alleles having the most associated TCRs and HLA-C alleles having the fewest. Specific HLA alleles were associated with roughly 16,000 TCR beta sequences at a false discovery rate of 0.05 in a later analysis.

Looking up the germline V gene (reference sequence) yields CDR1 LNHDA and CDR2 SQIVND. Compared with germline, V lacks 5 bases and J lacks 4 bases; bases without a gene match: 4. From its cysteine to its phenylalanine, the CDR3 spans 13 amino acids. The CDR3 DNA has 39 bases and is translated from base 1. In total, more than 500 healthy bone marrow donors made up the cohort. Cohort members were all nominally healthy when sampled, although unrecorded immune exposures were likely present. The donor tested CMV seronegative and was one of the 352 seronegative cohort members. Each donor provided a peripheral blood sample, and peripheral blood mononuclear cells were used for TCR beta sequencing. The Qiagen DNeasy Blood Extraction Kit was used to extract genomic DNA from the blood cell samples. Library prep was done by the immunoSEQ multiplex PCR assay. For the multiplex PCR, a mixture combining 60 forward primers for TCR Vbeta segments and 13 reverse primers for TCR Jbeta segments was used. The CDR3 region of rearranged TCR beta genes was amplified from genomic DNA with a multiplex PCR assay. The amplified TCR beta libraries were sequenced on the Illumina HiSeq System as 87-base-pair reads. For the original study's pipeline: In a later analysis, around 80 million unique TCR beta chains were counted across the 500 to 850 repertoires, and roughly 10 million of these chains were shared by at least two donors. To remove PCR and sequencing errors, raw reads were error-corrected and collapsed into unique sequences using a nearest-neighbor algorithm that merged closely related sequences. To assign V, D and J gene segments, CDR3 sequences were aligned to IMGT reference sequences. For a sequence to be retained, a match of at least six nucleotides to both a V gene segment and a J gene segment was required. Rearrangements were called productive when the CDR3 lacked stop codons and stayed in frame with V and J; all others were non-productive. Following IMGT convention, CDR3 was defined as the stretch from the second conserved V-encoded cysteine up to the conserved J-encoded phenylalanine. The earlier analysis of approximately 590 of the donors excluded any sequence lacking an unambiguous match to a single V gene segment. An earlier analysis of under 750 of the donors called V segments functional above 56.7% productive rearrangements and segregating when the between-donor standard deviation exceeded 5%. A statistical classification framework was developed to diagnose cytomegalovirus status using the catalog of TCR beta chain sequences. In a later analysis, V and J genes were assigned by comparing TCR nucleotide sequences against IMGT/GENE-DB human TR gene sequences. In a later analysis, CDR3 sequences and most-parsimonious VDJ recombination scenarios were assigned using the TCRdist pipeline. In a later analysis, each TCR beta chain was defined by its CDR3 amino acid sequence together with its V-gene family, and reads lacking a unique V-gene family were excluded. In a later analysis, approximately 640 highly shared, low-generation-probability nucleotide sequences were removed to address suspected cross-contamination and a sequencing artifact. In a later analysis, a clonal expansion index for each public chain was calculated from normalized within-repertoire ranks of inferred template counts. In a later analysis, generation probabilities were computed with a VDJ recombination model fitted to out-of-frame rearrangements, and the resulting probabilities were checked against IGoR. In a later analysis, hypergeometric tests were used to score TCR-TCR, TCR-HLA and TCR-CMV co-occurrence, with a repertoire-size bias correction applied to TCR pairs. False discovery rates were estimated in a later analysis by permuting HLA or CMV assignments 20 times. In a later analysis, co-occurring TCRs were grouped with DBSCAN, and TCRdist sequence similarity was added when clustering was performed within HLA-allele-positive subsets. Repertoires with fewer than 30,000 or more than 120,000 public chains, plus five repertoires with anomalous nucleotide sharing, were excluded from co-occurrence clustering. The clones in this table, taken by TCRdb from immuneACCESS, are in-frame only. Not every clone is retained; where verified, under half of the shortfall comes from an unresolved V gene, and the cause of the rest is unknown. V and J calls and clone size follow that table, whereas D and trimming were derived from the DNA. Across this sample there are 60,000 to 70,000 clones, with about 70% seen only once. Jointly, the top ten make up about 10% of the sample.

As regards this clone: Its recognized antigen is unknown. There are no base qualities to consult, and no much larger clone falls within one base.

The receptor comes from a woman in her twenties or thirties in good health and CMV-seronegative. The specimen was PBMCs. The chain joins TRBV19 to TRBJ1-1, with TRBD1 identical over 7 junction bases. Here is the DNA: TGTGCCAGTAGTCTCAGGGGGTTCACTGAAGCTTTCTTT. Its coded protein is CASSLRGFTEAFF.